Listed below are T cell receptor beta chains from one sample, sequenced in a study of metastatic and nonmetastatic thyroid tumors. TCRdb re-analyzed the PCR reads using MiXCR. The sample includes around 42,000 clones, 9.5% to 12% of them seen just once. Input material: blood. Receptors were obtained from a female donor with papillary thyroid cancer or a benign thyroid nodule (not recorded which). Some clones in this sample may be carry-over from other donors' samples. Both conserved end residues are part of each CDR3. The order of the fields is D gene, J gene, V gene, clone size, CDR3 protein, CDR3 DNA. A D gene is named only where the DNA matches it firmly. Size is stated for part of the rows, as once, few or many counts, or as a class when the clone is expanded.

>-|TRBJ1-3|TRBV29-1|many
CSVARGTGNTIYF
TGCAGCGTTGCCAGGGGAACTGGAAACACCATATATTTT
>-|TRBJ2-2|TRBV20-1|many
CSARSGGRSGELFF
TGCAGTGCTAGAAGTGGGGGAAGGTCCGGGGAGCTGTTTTTT
>TRBD2|TRBJ2-7|TRBV3-1|many
CASSLGLAGAVEQYF
TGTGCCAGCAGCCTGGGACTAGCGGGAGCTGTCGAGCAGTACTTC
>-|TRBJ2-7|TRBV28|many
CASSSPGWTVPYEQYF
TGTGCCAGCAGCTCTCCAGGGTGGACGGTCCCCTACGAGCAGTACTTC
>-|TRBJ2-2|TRBV18|many
CASSPQGTGELFF
TGTGCCAGCTCACCACAAGGAACCGGGGAGCTGTTTTTT
>-|TRBJ1-5|TRBV19|many
CASSPREWFPEHF
TGTGCCAGTAGTCCCAGGGAGTGGTTCCCTGAGCATTTT
>-|TRBJ2-2|TRBV6-1|many
CASSRGALSGELFF
TGTGCCAGCAGTCGGGGGGCGCTTTCCGGGGAGCTGTTTTTT
>TRBD2|TRBJ2-5|TRBV20-1|many
CSASYGGRKETQYF
TGCAGTGCGAGCTATGGCGGGAGGAAAGAGACCCAGTACTTC
>TRBD1|TRBJ1-6|TRBV30|many
CAWSPGTGVSRFSPLHF
TGTGCCTGGAGCCCCGGGACAGGGGTGAGTCGTTTCTCACCCCTCCACTTT
>TRBD1|TRBJ2-3|TRBV6-1|many
CASSIDRESTDTQYF
TGTGCCAGCAGTATCGACAGGGAGAGCACAGATACGCAGTATTTT
>-|TRBJ2-7|TRBV4-3|-
CASSQEASSSYEQYF
TGCGCCAGCAGCCAAGAGGCTTCGAGCTCCTACGAGCAGTACTTC
>TRBD2|TRBJ2-5|TRBV7-3|-
CASSPYGWLAGVETQYF
TGTGCCAGCAGCCCATACGGGTGGCTAGCGGGAGTTGAGACCCAGTACTTC
>-|TRBJ1-5|TRBV30|many
CAWSVTGTGNQPQHF
TGTGCCTGGAGTGTAACCGGGACGGGCAATCAGCCCCAGCATTTT
>-|TRBJ1-6|TRBV7-8|many
CASRSFQGGTRGDNSPLHF
TGTGCCAGCAGGTCTTTTCAGGGAGGTACGAGAGGAGATAATTCACCCCTCCACTTT
>TRBD2|TRBJ2-2|TRBV10-3|many
CAIRGTSGRNTGELFF
TGTGCCATCAGAGGGACTAGCGGGAGAAACACCGGGGAGCTGTTTTTT
>-|TRBJ1-6|TRBV2|many
CASSEYRASSSYNSPLHF
TGTGCCAGCAGTGAATACCGGGCTTCAAGCTCCTATAATTCACCCCTCCACTTT
>-|TRBJ2-7|TRBV5-1|many
CASSLVLAISHEQYF
TGCGCCAGCAGCTTGGTGCTAGCGATCTCCCACGAGCAGTACTTC
>-|TRBJ1-1|TRBV19|many
CASSIGGNTEAFF
TGTGCCAGTAGTATCGGGGGGAACACTGAAGCTTTCTTT
>TRBD1|TRBJ1-6|TRBV28|few
CASRWDRLDSPLHF
TGTGCCAGCAGGTGGGACAGGTTGGATTCACCCCTCCACTTT
>TRBD2|TRBJ2-7|TRBV4-1|many
CASSQEGLAGDYEQYF
TGCGCCAGCAGCCAAGAGGGCCTAGCGGGAGACTACGAGCAGTACTTC
>-|TRBJ2-1|TRBV5-1|many
CASSLGAEGNEQFF
TGCGCCAGCAGCTTAGGTGCAGAAGGCAATGAGCAGTTCTTC
>TRBD1|TRBJ2-2|TRBV20-1|medium-sized
CSAPRQGSNTGELFF
TGCAGTGCGCCCAGACAGGGATCGAACACCGGGGAGCTGTTTTTT
>TRBD2|TRBJ2-7|TRBV3-1|many
CASSQRGAGAYSYEQYF
TGTGCCAGCAGCCAAAGAGGAGCGGGAGCCTACTCCTACGAGCAGTACTTC
>-|TRBJ2-3|TRBV7-9|many
CASSLLADTQYF
TGTGCCAGCAGCTTACTAGCAGATACGCAGTATTTT
>-|TRBJ2-5|TRBV7-8|many
CASSLGRLTRRQETQYF
TGTGCCAGCAGCTTAGGCCGACTCACGCGGCGCCAAGAGACCCAGTACTTC
>-|TRBJ2-7|TRBV5-6|-
CSSSLSRGLYEQYF
TGTTCCAGCAGCTTATCCAGGGGTCTCTACGAGCAGTACTTC
>-|TRBJ2-5|TRBV30|many
CAWSRERGGETQYF
TGTGCCTGGAGTAGGGAGAGGGGCGGGGAGACCCAGTACTTC
>-|TRBJ1-3|TRBV3-1|many
CASSQTFTSGNTIYF
TGTGCCAGCAGCCAAACGTTCACCTCTGGAAACACCATATATTTT
>-|TRBJ1-5|TRBV6-6|-
CASSYSRDQPQHF
TGTGCCAGCAGTTACTCGCGGGATCAGCCCCAGCATTTT
>TRBD1|TRBJ2-7|TRBV28|many
CASSSGQGFYEQYF
TGTGCCAGCAGTTCGGGACAGGGGTTCTACGAGCAGTACTTC
>-|TRBJ1-1|TRBV7-9|-
CASSLVEEAFF
TGTGCCAGCAGCCTCGTAGAAGAGGCTTTCTTT
>-|TRBJ1-1|TRBV2|many
CASISGGEAFF
TGTGCCAGCATTTCGGGGGGTGAAGCTTTCTTT
>TRBD2|TRBJ2-7|TRBV27|-
CASRRASGSYDQYF
TGTGCCAGCCGCAGGGCTAGCGGGTCCTACGATCAGTACTTC
>-|TRBJ1-1|TRBV10-3|few
CAIRSPAENTVAFF
TGTGCCATCAGATCCCCTGCAGAGAACACTGTAGCCTTCTTT
>-|TRBJ1-2|TRBV4-1|many
CASSQGWAGAYYGYTF
TGCGCCAGCAGCCAAGGTTGGGCAGGGGCATACTATGGCTACACCTTC
>TRBD2|TRBJ2-7|TRBV5-1|-
CASMASGTYEQYF
TGCGCCAGCATGGCTAGCGGTACCTACGAGCAGTACTTC
>-|TRBJ1-3|TRBV6-1|many
CASSDVLDWENTIYF
TGTGCCAGCAGTGACGTCCTGGACTGGGAAAACACCATATATTTT
>TRBD1|TRBJ2-1|TRBV5-1|many
CASSSEEGAYVYNEQFF
TGCGCCAGCAGCTCCGAAGAGGGGGCGTATGTCTACAATGAGCAGTTCTTC
>-|TRBJ2-2|TRBV12-3/TRBV12-4|many
CASMEDQGTGELFF
TGTGCCAGCATGGAGGACCAGGGCACCGGGGAGCTGTTTTTT
>-|TRBJ2-3|TRBV19|many
CASSFHGTQYF
TGTGCCAGTAGTTTTCACGGTACGCAGTATTTT
>TRBD1|TRBJ2-4|TRBV6-7|few
CASSYSDRGLGVAKNIQYF
TGTGCCAGCAGTTACTCTGACAGGGGACTTGGGGTGGCCAAAAACATTCAGTACTTC